This T cell receptor (beta chain) was captured by sequencing in a study of CXCR3-negative and CXCR3-positive naive CD8 T cells. Study-wide results and limits: TRBV-TRBJ usage was alike in naive CXCR3-negative and CXCR3-positive cells but differed in memory cells.

Via 5' RACE with UMI labels, TRB cDNA libraries were prepared. TCRdb re-called the 5' RACE reads, yielding one record per CDR3 amino acid sequence without DNA. Recorded for this sample: 100,000 or so distinct CDR3 sequences. A word on this clonotype: The antigen remains undetermined.

Using triplicate sorts, 300,000 cells were collected each time from every CD8+ T cell subset. The sample was naive CXCR3- CD8+ T cells from blood. As to subset: CD45RO-CCR7+CD27+CD95- naive CD8+ T cells lacking CXCR3 (TNR3-). This clonotype was obtained from a human donor in good health. Some clones in this sample may be carry-over from other donors' samples.

The CDR3 is CASSRDRVGNTEAFF. The genes are TRBV7-9 and TRBJ1-1; TCRdb picks TRBD1, but there is no DNA to check that call. Germline-derived CDR1 and CDR2 are SEHNR and FQNEAQ (reference sequence). The CDR3 length is 15 residues.